These 9 T cell receptor beta chains came from one sample sequenced in a study of control samples from healthy donors and cancer patients. Repertoires were generated with immunoSEQ multiplex PCR, while TCRdb's copy carries only in-frame clones and drops some. The table has tens of thousands of clones, around 92% seen once. What was sequenced was blood. Every receptor here comes from a man aged 25-45 years in good health.

In this sample, this clone turned up once. The V gene is TRBV6-5, the J gene TRBJ2-2, with 10 bases that match TRBD1. CDR1 is MNHEY and CDR2 is SVGAGI in the germline V gene. The CDR3 is 16 amino acids. V lost 0 bases, J lost 5 bases, and 3 bases stayed unmatched. The chain's CDR3 is CASSYSRTGGTGELFF. DNA of the CDR3: TGTGCCAGCAGTTACTCCCGGACAGGGGGGACCGGGGAGCTGTTTTTT.

The genes are TRBV27 and TRBJ2-5; TRBD1 agrees at 8 bases. The ends lost 6 bases at V and 2 bases at J; junction bases unmatched: 8. Per the germline V gene, CDR1 is MNHEY and CDR2 is SMNVEV (reference sequence). This CDR3 contains 15 residues. The CDR3 DNA is TGTGCCAGCAGCATAGGTGGGACAGGTCAAGAGACCCAGTACTTC. This sequence encodes CASSIGGTGQETQYF.

The chain employs TRBV20-1 and TRBJ1-2; the D gene is possibly TRBD1 (5 bases). Germline loops: CDR1 DFQATT, CDR2 SNEGSKA (reference sequence). V lost 2 bases to trimming and J lost 7 bases, with 8 bases between them. This CDR3 comprises 11 residues. CDR3 sequence reads: CSARQGGGYTF. The CDR3 nucleotides read TGCAGTGCTAGACAGGGCGGTGGCTACACCTTC.

This sequence joins TRBV28 and TRBJ2-5; 10 positions match TRBD2. V gave up 4 bases and J gave up 5 bases; unmatched junction bases: 10. Germline values: CDR1 MDHEN, CDR2 SYDVKM. This CDR3 comprises 16 residues. The CDR3 DNA is TGTGCCAGCAGTTATCCCAGCGGGGGGGCCGTTGAGACCCAGTACTTC. Encoded protein: CASSYPSGGAVETQYF. The complete variable domain, with remaining parts taken from reference TRBV28 and TRBJ2-5, reads DVKVTQSSRYLVKRTGEKVFLECVQDMDHENMFWYRQDPGLGLRLIYFSYDVKMKEKGDIPEGYSVSREKKERFSLILESASTNQTSMYLCASSYPSGGAVETQYFGPGTRLLVL.

This chain uses TRBV5-5 with TRBJ1-4, with D unresolved. The V end lost 4 bases, the J end lost 8 bases, and 12 bases lay between the germline ends. This CDR3 spans 13 amino acids. CDR1 is SGHKS and CDR2 is YYEKEE in the germline V gene (reference sequence). This CDR3 is CASSLLVVEKLFF. Written as DNA, the CDR3 is TGTGCCAGCAGCCTCCTGGTGGTGGAAAAACTGTTTTTT.

The rearrangement links TRBV19 to TRBJ2-1, with 14 nucleotides matching TRBD2. The CDR3 consists of 15 residues. Germline CDR1 reads LNHDA; CDR2 reads SQIVND (reference sequence). V trimming: 10 bases; J trimming: 6 bases; junction bases outside the gene matches: 8. Here the CDR3 reads CATRLTSGRVNEQFF. CDR3 in DNA: TGTGCCACCCGGCTGACTAGCGGGAGGGTCAATGAGCAGTTCTTC.

The count of this clone is one. The V gene is TRBV2, the J gene TRBJ2-2, with TRBD2 matching over 13 bases. The CDR3 loop spans 15 amino acids. V lost 5 bases, J lost 7 bases, and 4 bases stayed unmatched. Germline CDR1 SNHLY, CDR2 FYNNEI. The CDR3 DNA sequence: TGTGCCAGCAGTTGGACTAGCGGGAGAATCGGGGAGCTGTTTTTT. This sequence encodes CASSWTSGRIGELFF. The whole variable domain, remainder taken from reference TRBV2 and TRBJ2-2, is EPEVTQTPSHQVTQMGQEVILRCVPISNHLYFYWYRQILGQKVEFLVSFYNNEISEKSEIFDDQFSVERPDGSNFTLKIRSTKLEDSAMYFCASSWTSGRIGELFFGEGSRLTVL.

V gene TRBV6-6 combines with J gene TRBJ2-1; D perhaps matches TRBD1 (5 bases). Between the trimmed V and J ends, which lost 6 bases and 8 bases, there was a span of 11 bases. Germline V gene data show CDR1 as MNHNY and CDR2 as SVGAGI (reference sequence). CDR3 length equals 12 residues. The CDR3 DNA reads as TGTGCCAGCAGCTCCATAGGGGATGAGCAGTTCTTC. Its translation is CASSSIGDEQFF.

This sequence joins TRBV12-3 or TRBV12-4 and TRBJ2-1; D not certain. Trimming removed 0 bases at V and 7 bases at J, with 7 bases between. CDR3 length equals 13 residues. The CDR3: CASSLALINEQFF. As DNA, the CDR3 is TGTGCCAGCAGTTTAGCCCTGATTAATGAGCAGTTCTTC.